What follows are 10 T cell receptor beta chains derived from one specimen sequenced in a study of a mutant IDH1 vaccine in newly diagnosed glioma. Using immunoSEQ multiplex PCR, the repertoire was profiled, and TCRdb retains in-frame clones only, with some absent. The table shows 35,000 to 45,000 clones, with approximately 83% occurring only once. Indicated time point: week 35, safety follow-up. Doses of 300 ug of mutant IDH1 20-mer peptide were given with topical imiquimod. Their target antigens are unknown. Sequences were derived from PBMCs, sampled from a glioma patient whose treatment included an IDH1 peptide vaccine. Receptor source: a woman in her forties or fifties with glioma.

J is TRBJ2-7 and V is TRBV4-2; perhaps TRBD2 as D (6 bases). Trimming removed 1 base from V and 2 bases from J, with 6 bases in between. The CDR3 loop spans 13 amino acids. CDR1 LGHNA and CDR2 YNFKEQ come from the germline V gene. CDR3 residues: CASSQGLAYEQYF. In nucleotides, the CDR3 is TGTGCCAGCAGCCAAGGACTAGCCTACGAGCAGTACTTC.

V gene TRBV4-3 combines with J gene TRBJ2-1, with 7 bases that match TRBD2. The CDR3 is 16 residues long. Germline CDR1 and CDR2: LGHNA and YSLEER. V trimming: 0 bases; J trimming: 4 bases; junction bases outside the gene matches: 6. The CDR3 here is CASSQDASGIYNEQFF. For the CDR3, the DNA is TGCGCCAGCAGCCAAGATGCCAGCGGGATATACAATGAGCAGTTCTTC.

V usage is TRBV5-1 and J usage is TRBJ1-1; D is undetermined. V was pared by 0 bases and J by 7 bases, with 16 bases between. The germline CDR1 and CDR2 sequences are SGHRS and YFSETQ. The CDR3 is made up of 15 amino acids. This CDR3 reads CASSLEAVTSGEAFF. CDR3 in DNA: TGCGCCAGCAGCTTGGAGGCGGTCACCTCGGGTGAAGCTTTCTTT.

The rearrangement joins TRBV6-5 to TRBJ1-1; the D is unclear. The length of the CDR3 is 14 residues. Trimming removed 7 bases at V and 1 base at J, with 13 bases between. Germline lookup yields CDR1 MNHEY and CDR2 SVGAGI. The CDR3 DNA is TGTGCCAGCATCAATCGGGCGGCGAACACTGAAGCTTTCTTT. Residues: CASINRAANTEAFF.

The V gene is TRBV27, the J gene TRBJ1-5; D is undetermined. The length of the CDR3 is 14 residues. Looked up from germline, CDR1 is MNHEY and CDR2 is SMNVEV (reference sequence). Between the trimmed V and J ends, which lost 4 bases and 11 bases, there was a span of 18 bases. The CDR3 nucleotides read TGTGCCAGCAGTTCCCGCAGTGGGGTGAGTACCCAGCATTTT. Translating gives CASSSRSGVSTQHF.

This sequence joins TRBV7-2 and TRBJ2-7; 7 nucleotides agree with TRBD1. The V segment lost 6 bases and the J segment 6 bases; nucleotides outside the gene matches: 11. This CDR3 has 14 residues. From germline, CDR1 is SGHTA and CDR2 FQGNSA. CDR3 in DNA: TGTGCCAGCAGACAACCGGGACAGCGGTCCGAGCAGTACTTC. It translates to CASRQPGQRSEQYF.

The J gene is TRBJ1-1, the V gene TRBV10-3; 7 bases are a match to TRBD1. Trimming at V came to 6 bases and at J to 7 bases, leaving 14 bases not matched to a gene. The germline CDR1 and CDR2 sequences are ENHRY and SYGVKD. This CDR3 spans 15 amino acids. The CDR3 DNA reads TGTGCCATCAGACCCGAGAACGACAGGGAGGGTGAAGCTTTCTTT. Its translation is CAIRPENDREGEAFF.

The chain employs TRBV7-9 and TRBJ1-2, with D unclear. Germline values: CDR1 SEHNR, CDR2 FQNEAQ (reference sequence). Trimming took 3 bases from V and 8 from J, leaving 13 bases between them. This CDR3 spans 13 amino acids. CDR3 coding DNA: TGTGCCAGCAGCTTGAACAGACCAGGAGGCTACACCTTC. Its translation is CASSLNRPGGYTF.

This clone has a handful of counts. The chain is built from TRBV9 and TRBJ1-3; D possibly corresponds to TRBD1 (5 bases). In germline, CDR1 is SGDLS, CDR2 YYNGEE. V lost 0 bases, J lost 4 bases, and 11 bases lay in between. This CDR3 has 15 residues. CDR3 coding DNA: TGTGCCAGCAGCGTAGATTGGGGGTTGGGAAACACCATATATTTT. It yields the protein CASSVDWGLGNTIYF.

The chain uses TRBV7-9 and TRBJ1-3; D ambiguous. The CDR3 runs 15 residues. V lost 5 bases and J 0 bases, leaving 11 bases between the germline ends. Germline CDR1 is SEHNR and CDR2 is FQNEAQ (reference sequence). The CDR3 DNA reads TGTGCCAGCAGCCTCCAAGTCGACTCTGGAAACACCATATATTTT. It encodes CASSLQVDSGNTIYF.